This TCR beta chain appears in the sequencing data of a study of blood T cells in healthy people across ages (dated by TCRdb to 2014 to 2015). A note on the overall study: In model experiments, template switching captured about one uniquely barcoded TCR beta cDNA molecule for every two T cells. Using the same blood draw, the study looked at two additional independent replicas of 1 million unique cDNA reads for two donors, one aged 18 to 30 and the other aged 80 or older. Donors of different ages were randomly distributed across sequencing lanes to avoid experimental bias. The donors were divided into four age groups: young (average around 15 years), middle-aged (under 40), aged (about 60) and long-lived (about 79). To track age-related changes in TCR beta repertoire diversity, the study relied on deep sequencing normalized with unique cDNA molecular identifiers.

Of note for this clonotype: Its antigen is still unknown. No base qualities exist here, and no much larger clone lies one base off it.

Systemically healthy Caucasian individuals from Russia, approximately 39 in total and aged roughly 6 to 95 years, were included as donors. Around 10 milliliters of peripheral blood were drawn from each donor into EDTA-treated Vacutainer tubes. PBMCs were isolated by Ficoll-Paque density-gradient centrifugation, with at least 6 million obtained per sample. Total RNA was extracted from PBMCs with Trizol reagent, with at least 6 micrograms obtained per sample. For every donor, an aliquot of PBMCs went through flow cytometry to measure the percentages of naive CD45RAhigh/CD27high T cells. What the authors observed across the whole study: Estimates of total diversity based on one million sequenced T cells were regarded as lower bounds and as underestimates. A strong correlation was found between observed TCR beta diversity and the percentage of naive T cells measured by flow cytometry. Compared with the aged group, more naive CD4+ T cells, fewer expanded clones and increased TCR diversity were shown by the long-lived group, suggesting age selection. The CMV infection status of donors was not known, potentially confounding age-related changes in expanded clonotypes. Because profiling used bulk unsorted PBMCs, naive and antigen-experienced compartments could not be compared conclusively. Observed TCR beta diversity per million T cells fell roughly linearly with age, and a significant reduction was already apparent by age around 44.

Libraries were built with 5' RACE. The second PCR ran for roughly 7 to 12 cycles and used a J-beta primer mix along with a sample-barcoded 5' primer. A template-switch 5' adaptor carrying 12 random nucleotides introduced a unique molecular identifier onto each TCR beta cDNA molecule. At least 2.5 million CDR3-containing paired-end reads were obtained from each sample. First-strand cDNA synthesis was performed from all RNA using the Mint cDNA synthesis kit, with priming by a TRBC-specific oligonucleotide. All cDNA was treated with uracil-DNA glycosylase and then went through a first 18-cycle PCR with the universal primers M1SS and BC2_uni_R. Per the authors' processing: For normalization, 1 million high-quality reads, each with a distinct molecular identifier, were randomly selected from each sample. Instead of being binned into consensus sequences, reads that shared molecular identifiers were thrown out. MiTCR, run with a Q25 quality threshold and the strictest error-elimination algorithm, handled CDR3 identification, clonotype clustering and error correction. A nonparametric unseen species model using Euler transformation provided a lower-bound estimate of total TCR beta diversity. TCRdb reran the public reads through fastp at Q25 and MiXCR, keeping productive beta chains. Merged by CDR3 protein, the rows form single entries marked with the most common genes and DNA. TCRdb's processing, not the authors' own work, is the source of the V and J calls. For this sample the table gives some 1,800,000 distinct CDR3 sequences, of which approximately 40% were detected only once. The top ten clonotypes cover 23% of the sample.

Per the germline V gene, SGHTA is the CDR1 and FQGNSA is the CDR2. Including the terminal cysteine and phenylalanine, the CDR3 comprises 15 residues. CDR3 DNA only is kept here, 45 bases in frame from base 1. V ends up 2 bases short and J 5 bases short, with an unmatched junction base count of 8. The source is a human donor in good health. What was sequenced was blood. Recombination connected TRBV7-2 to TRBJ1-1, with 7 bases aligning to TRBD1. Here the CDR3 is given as CASSLRSRGLTEAFF. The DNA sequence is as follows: TGTGCCAGCAGCTTAAGGTCCAGGGGGTTGACTGAAGCTTTCTTT.